The next 14 T cell receptor beta chains were all read from a single sample in a study of control samples from healthy donors and cancer patients. Produced via immunoSEQ multiplex PCR; TCRdb's table is partial and in-frame only. This sample has 100,000 or so clones, with approximately 82% found just once. The specimen was blood. These receptor sequences come from a woman aged 55-69 years in good health.

The chain is built from TRBV7-2 and TRBJ1-2; 11 bases are a match to TRBD1. The germline V gene encodes CDR1 SGHTA and CDR2 FQGNSA. The CDR3 extends over 15 amino acids. The J segment lost 4 bases and the V segment lost 5 bases, leaving 6 bases of the junction unmatched. The chain's CDR3 is CASSGGGTGGYGYTF. In DNA form, the CDR3 reads TGTGCCAGCAGCGGAGGGGGGACAGGGGGCTATGGCTACACCTTC.

The chain employs TRBV2 and TRBJ1-5; D remains unclear. Trimming left V 8 bases short and J 5 bases short, with 13 bases between. The germline gives CDR1 SNHLY, CDR2 FYNNEI. The CDR3 consists of 13 residues. For the CDR3, the DNA is TGTGCCAGCGTAAGGGAAGTAGATCAGCCCCAGCATTTT. Translating gives CASVREVDQPQHF.

V and J are TRBV23-1 and TRBJ2-7; 8 nucleotides align to TRBD1. TRBV23-1 is known as an ORF, though its function is uncertain. The J segment lost 5 bases and the V segment lost 6 bases, leaving 12 bases of the junction unmatched. The CDR3 has 15 residues. The chain's CDR3 is CASSFEPGQGDEQYF. The CDR3 coding sequence is TGCGCCAGCAGCTTCGAACCCGGACAGGGAGACGAGCAGTACTTC.

The chain has TRBV7-9 and TRBJ2-3; D might be TRBD2 (6 bases). Germline V gene lookup returns CDR1 SEHNR and CDR2 FQNEAQ (reference sequence). The length of the CDR3 is 15 residues. Trimming shortened V by 5 bases and J by 2 bases, and 14 bases separated the two germline ends. CDR3 in DNA: TGTGCCAGCAGCCCTCGGGGCGGGGTCACAGATACGCAGTATTTT. Its protein product is CASSPRGGVTDTQYF.

The chain couples TRBV5-6 to TRBJ2-2; D is uncertain. The V end lost 2 bases, the J end lost 0 bases, and 8 bases lay between the germline ends. CDR3 length: 15 residues. Germline V gene data show CDR1 as SGHDT and CDR2 as YYEEEE. CDR3 amino acids: CASSFLGANTGELFF. CDR3 nucleotides: TGTGCCAGCAGCTTTCTGGGTGCGAACACCGGGGAGCTGTTTTTT.

The J gene is TRBJ2-1, the V gene TRBV5-1; maybe TRBD2 (6 bases). The CDR3 is 14 residues long. Trimming took off 0 bases at V and 9 bases at J, with 13 bases between the two ends. Per germline, CDR1 SGHRS and CDR2 YFSETQ. CDR3 DNA: TGCGCCAGCAGCTTGGCGATAGCGGACCTTGAGCAGTTCTTC. It codes for CASSLAIADLEQFF.

This chain uses TRBV7-2 with TRBJ2-5; maybe TRBD2 (5 bases). This CDR3 is 13 amino acids long. V lost 0 bases and J 5 bases, leaving 7 bases between the germline ends. Germline V gene data show CDR1 as SGHTA and CDR2 as FQGNSA. CDR3 bases: TGTGCCAGCAGCTTAGCTTGGGAGGAGACCCAGTACTTC. This translates into CASSLAWEETQYF.

The rearrangement joins TRBV6-5 to TRBJ1-2, with 7 positions matching TRBD1. The V gene end was trimmed by 4 bases and the J gene end by 5 bases; junction bases not matched to a gene: 7. CDR1 and CDR2 from the germline V gene are MNHEY and SVGAGI. The CDR3 spans 14 residues. CDR3 protein: CASSSITGEYGYTF. The CDR3 nucleotides are TGTGCCAGCAGTTCAATCACAGGGGAGTATGGCTACACCTTC.

The chain couples TRBV15 to TRBJ2-7; D might be TRBD1 (6 bases). V lost 3 bases, J lost 4 bases, and 10 bases lay in between. Germline loops: CDR1 LNHNV, CDR2 YYDKDF (reference sequence). This CDR3 is 13 amino acids long. CDR3: CATSRLGGYEQYF. In DNA, the CDR3 is TGTGCCACCAGCAGGCTAGGGGGATACGAGCAGTACTTC.

This chain uses TRBV7-8 with TRBJ1-1, with 11 bases lining up with TRBD1. CDR1 is SGHVS and CDR2 is FQNEAQ in the germline V gene. The CDR3 is 20 residues long. The V segment lost 5 bases and the J segment 6 bases; nucleotides outside the gene matches: 23. The CDR3 DNA sequence: TGTGCCAGCAGCCCTACCGGGACAGGGGGGCGGTCCTTGGGGGCGTCTGAAGCTTTCTTT. It is translated as CASSPTGTGGRSLGASEAFF.

The chain carries TRBV18 and TRBJ2-3, with TRBD2 matching over 7 bases. This CDR3 spans 15 amino acids. The V gene end was trimmed by 0 bases and the J gene end by 7 bases; junction bases not matched to a gene: 7. Germline values: CDR1 KGHSH, CDR2 LQKENI. CDR3 sequence reads: CASSPPRTSRNTQYF. The CDR3 bases are TGTGCCAGCTCACCACCGAGGACTAGTCGGAATACGCAGTATTTT. Together with reference TRBV18 and TRBJ2-3, the CDR3 gives the full variable domain: NAGVMQNPRHLVRRRGQEARLRCSPMKGHSHVYWYRQLPEEGLKFMVYLQKENIIDESGMPKERFSAEFPKEGPSILRIQQVVRGDSAAYFCASSPPRTSRNTQYFGPGTRLTVL.

V and J are TRBV6-5 and TRBJ1-5; D possibly corresponds to TRBD1 (6 bases). The germline V and J ends were trimmed by 6 bases and 3 bases, with 9 bases remaining between them. The CDR3 spans 13 residues. Germline CDR1 and CDR2: MNHEY and SVGAGI. CDR3 nucleotide sequence: TGTGCCAGCAGACGACAGGCCAATCAGCCCCAGCATTTT. Translation: CASRRQANQPQHF.

This chain joins TRBV4-1 and TRBJ1-2; D unresolved. CDR3 size: 13 residues. The germline V gene encodes CDR1 MGHRA and CDR2 YSYEKL. The germline V and J ends were trimmed by 1 base and 8 bases, with 11 bases remaining between them. In nucleotides, the CDR3 is TGCGCCAGCAGCCAAGGGTTTTCCGGCGGCTACACCTTC. It translates to CASSQGFSGGYTF.

The chain is built from TRBV6-5 and TRBJ2-5; D may be TRBD1 or TRBD2 (6 bases each). CDR1 and CDR2 (germline): MNHEY, SVGAGI. V gave up 7 bases and J gave up 5 bases, with 20 bases separating them. This CDR3 has 15 residues. This chain's CDR3 is CASNPSIAGHETQYF. Written as DNA, the CDR3 is TGTGCCAGCAACCCCTCGATTGCGGGACATGAGACCCAGTACTTC.